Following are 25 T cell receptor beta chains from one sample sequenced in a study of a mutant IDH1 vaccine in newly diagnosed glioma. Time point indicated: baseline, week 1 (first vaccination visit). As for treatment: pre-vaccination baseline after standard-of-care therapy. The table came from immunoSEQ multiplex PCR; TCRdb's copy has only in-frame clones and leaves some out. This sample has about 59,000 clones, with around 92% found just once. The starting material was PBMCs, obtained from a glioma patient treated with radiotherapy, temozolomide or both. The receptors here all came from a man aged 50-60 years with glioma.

The CDR3 loop is CASSLIQGGFNEQFF. CDR3 in DNA: TGTGCCAGCAGCTTGATACAGGGTGGTTTCAATGAGCAGTTCTTC. The V call is TRBV5-4, the J call TRBJ2-1; TRBD1 might be the D (6 bases). The germline V gene encodes CDR1 SGHNT and CDR2 YYREEE (reference sequence). The CDR3 consists of 15 residues. Trimming cost V 1 base and J 6 bases, with 14 bases left between them.

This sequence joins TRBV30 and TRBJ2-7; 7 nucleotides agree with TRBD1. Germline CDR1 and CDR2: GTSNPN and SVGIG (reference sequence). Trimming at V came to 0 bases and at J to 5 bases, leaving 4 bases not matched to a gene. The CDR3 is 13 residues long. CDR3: CAWSVQGLNEQYF. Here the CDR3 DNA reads TGTGCCTGGAGTGTACAGGGGTTGAACGAGCAGTACTTC. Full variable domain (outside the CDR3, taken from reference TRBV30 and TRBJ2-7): SQTIHQWPATLVQPVGSPLSLECTVEGTSNPNLYWYRQAAGRGLQLLFYSVGIGQISSEVPQNLSASRPQDRQFILSSKKLLLSDSGFYLCAWSVQGLNEQYFGPGTRLTVT.

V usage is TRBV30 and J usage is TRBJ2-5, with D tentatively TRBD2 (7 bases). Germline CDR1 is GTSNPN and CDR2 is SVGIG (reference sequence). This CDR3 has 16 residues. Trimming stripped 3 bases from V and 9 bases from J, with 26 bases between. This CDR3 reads CAWSPGGGRPLRSQYF. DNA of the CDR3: TGTGCCTGGAGCCCGGGGGGCGGGAGACCCCTTCGGTCCCAGTACTTC. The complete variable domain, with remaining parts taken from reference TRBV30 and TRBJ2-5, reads SQTIHQWPATLVQPVGSPLSLECTVEGTSNPNLYWYRQAAGRGLQLLFYSVGIGQISSEVPQNLSASRPQDRQFILSSKKLLLSDSGFYLCAWSPGGGRPLRSQYFGPGTRLLVL.

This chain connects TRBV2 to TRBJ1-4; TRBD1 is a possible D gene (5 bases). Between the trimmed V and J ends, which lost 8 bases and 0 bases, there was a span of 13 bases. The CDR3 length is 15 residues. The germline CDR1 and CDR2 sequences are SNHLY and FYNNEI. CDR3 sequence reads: CASRGVGATNEKLFF. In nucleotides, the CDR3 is TGTGCCAGCCGGGGGGTGGGAGCAACTAATGAAAAACTGTTTTTT.

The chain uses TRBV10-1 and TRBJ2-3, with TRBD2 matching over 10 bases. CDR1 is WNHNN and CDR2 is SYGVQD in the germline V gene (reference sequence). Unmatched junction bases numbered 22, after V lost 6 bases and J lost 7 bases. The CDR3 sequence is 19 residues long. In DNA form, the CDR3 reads TGCGCCAGCAGCTGGACTAGCGGCCTAGGGCCCCAGGTTTATCATACGCAGTATTTT. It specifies CASSWTSGLGPQVYHTQYF.

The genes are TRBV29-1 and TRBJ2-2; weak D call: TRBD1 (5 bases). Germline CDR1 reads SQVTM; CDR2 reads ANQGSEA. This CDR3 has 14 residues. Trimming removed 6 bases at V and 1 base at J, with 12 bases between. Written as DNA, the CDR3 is TGCAGCGTGTCTAAGGGGCTGAACACCGGGGAGCTGTTTTTT. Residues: CSVSKGLNTGELFF.

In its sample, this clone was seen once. CDR3 loop: CASSLGLNSPLHF. CDR3 sequence (DNA): TGTGCCAGCAGCTTAGGCCTTAATTCACCCCTCCACTTT. This rearrangement joins TRBV7-8 to TRBJ1-6; unclear D gene. Germline lookup yields CDR1 SGHVS and CDR2 FQNEAQ. CDR3 size: 13 residues. Trimming cost V 1 base and J 6 bases, with 4 bases left between them.

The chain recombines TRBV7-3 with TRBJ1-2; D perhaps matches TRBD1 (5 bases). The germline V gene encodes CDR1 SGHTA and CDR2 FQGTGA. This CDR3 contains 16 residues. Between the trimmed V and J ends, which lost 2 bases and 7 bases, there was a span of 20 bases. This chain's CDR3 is CASSLPPDEGWSGYTF. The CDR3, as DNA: TGTGCCAGCAGCTTACCCCCCGACGAGGGGTGGTCTGGCTACACCTTC.

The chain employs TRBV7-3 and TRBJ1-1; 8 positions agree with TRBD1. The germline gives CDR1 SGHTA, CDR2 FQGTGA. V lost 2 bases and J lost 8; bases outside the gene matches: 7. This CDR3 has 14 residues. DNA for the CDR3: TGTGCCAGCAGCTTAGCAGGGGGCGTTCGCGAAGCTTTCTTT. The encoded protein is CASSLAGGVREAFF.

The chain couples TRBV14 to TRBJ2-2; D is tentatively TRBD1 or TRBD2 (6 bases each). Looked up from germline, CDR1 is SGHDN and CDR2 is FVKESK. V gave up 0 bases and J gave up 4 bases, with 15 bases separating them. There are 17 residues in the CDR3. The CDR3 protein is CASSQDQRGQRTGELFF. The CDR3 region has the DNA TGTGCCAGCAGCCAAGATCAACGGGGGCAGCGCACCGGGGAGCTGTTTTTT.

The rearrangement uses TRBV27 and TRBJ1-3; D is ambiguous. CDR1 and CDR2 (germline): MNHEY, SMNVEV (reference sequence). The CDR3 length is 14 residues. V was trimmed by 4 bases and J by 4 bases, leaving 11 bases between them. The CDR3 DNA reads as TGTGCCAGCAGTTCGGACCTAAGGGGAAACACCATATATTTT. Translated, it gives CASSSDLRGNTIYF.

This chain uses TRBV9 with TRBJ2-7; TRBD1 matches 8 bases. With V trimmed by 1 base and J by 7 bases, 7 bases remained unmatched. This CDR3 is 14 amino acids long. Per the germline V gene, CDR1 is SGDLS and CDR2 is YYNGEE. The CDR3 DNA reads TGTGCCAGCAGCGTAACGCAGGGGGCAGGGGAGCAGTACTTC. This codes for CASSVTQGAGEQYF.

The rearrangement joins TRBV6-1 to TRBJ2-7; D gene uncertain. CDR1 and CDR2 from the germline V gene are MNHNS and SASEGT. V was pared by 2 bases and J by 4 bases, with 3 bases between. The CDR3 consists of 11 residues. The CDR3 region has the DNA TGTGCCAGCAGTGAACTGTACGAGCAGTACTTC. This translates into CASSELYEQYF.

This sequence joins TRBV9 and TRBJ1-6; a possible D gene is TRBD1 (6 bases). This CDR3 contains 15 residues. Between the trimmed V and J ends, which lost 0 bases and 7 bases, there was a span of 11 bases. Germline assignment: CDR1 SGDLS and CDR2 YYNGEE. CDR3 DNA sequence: TGTGCCAGCAGCGTAGAGACAGGACTCAATTCACCCCTCCACTTT. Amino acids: CASSVETGLNSPLHF. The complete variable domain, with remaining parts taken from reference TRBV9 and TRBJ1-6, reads DSGVTQTPKHLITATGQRVTLRCSPRSGDLSVYWYQQSLDQGLQFLIQYYNGEERAKGNILERFSAQQFPDLHSELNLSSLELGDSALYFCASSVETGLNSPLHFGNGTRLTVT.

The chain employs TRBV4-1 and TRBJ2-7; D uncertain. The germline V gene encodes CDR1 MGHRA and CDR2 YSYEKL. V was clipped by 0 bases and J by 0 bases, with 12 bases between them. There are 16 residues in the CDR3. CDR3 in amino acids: CASSQDRTASSYEQYF. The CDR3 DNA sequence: TGCGCCAGCAGCCAAGATCGGACGGCGAGCTCCTACGAGCAGTACTTC.

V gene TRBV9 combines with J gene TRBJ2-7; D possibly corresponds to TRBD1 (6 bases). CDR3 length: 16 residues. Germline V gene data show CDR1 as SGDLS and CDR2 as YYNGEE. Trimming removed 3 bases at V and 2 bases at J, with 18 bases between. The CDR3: CASSAQNRAPTYEQYF. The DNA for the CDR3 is TGTGCCAGCAGCGCACAGAACAGGGCCCCAACCTACGAGCAGTACTTC. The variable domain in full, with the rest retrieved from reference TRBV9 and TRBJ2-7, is DSGVTQTPKHLITATGQRVTLRCSPRSGDLSVYWYQQSLDQGLQFLIQYYNGEERAKGNILERFSAQQFPDLHSELNLSSLELGDSALYFCASSAQNRAPTYEQYFGPGTRLTVT.

CDR3 residues: CASSSGVGRETQYF. CDR3 DNA: TGTGCCAGCAGTTCAGGGGTGGGTCGAGAGACCCAGTACTTC. The chain couples TRBV28 to TRBJ2-5; D is perhaps TRBD1 (6 bases). Trimming cost V 4 bases and J 4 bases, with 13 bases left between them. This CDR3 has 14 residues. Germline CDR1 reads MDHEN; CDR2 reads SYDVKM.

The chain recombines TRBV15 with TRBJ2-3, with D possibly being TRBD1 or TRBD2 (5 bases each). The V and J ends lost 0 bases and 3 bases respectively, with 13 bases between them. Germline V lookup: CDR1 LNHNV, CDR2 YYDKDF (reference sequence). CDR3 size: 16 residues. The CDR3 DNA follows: TGTGCCACCAGCAGAGATCTAGGGACCCGGACAGATACGCAGTATTTT. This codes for CATSRDLGTRTDTQYF.

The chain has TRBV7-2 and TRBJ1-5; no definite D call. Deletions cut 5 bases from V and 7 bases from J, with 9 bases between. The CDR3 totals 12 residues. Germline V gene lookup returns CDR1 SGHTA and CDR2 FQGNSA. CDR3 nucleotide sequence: TGTGCCAGCAGCCCGCGCGGACAGCCCCAGCATTTT. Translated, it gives CASSPRGQPQHF.

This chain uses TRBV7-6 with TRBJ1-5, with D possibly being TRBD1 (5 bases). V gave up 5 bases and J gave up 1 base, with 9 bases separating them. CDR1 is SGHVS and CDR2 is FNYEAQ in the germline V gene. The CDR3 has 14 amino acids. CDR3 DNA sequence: TGTGCCAGCAGCCAGAGGGGCAGCAATCAGCCCCAGCATTTT. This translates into CASSQRGSNQPQHF.

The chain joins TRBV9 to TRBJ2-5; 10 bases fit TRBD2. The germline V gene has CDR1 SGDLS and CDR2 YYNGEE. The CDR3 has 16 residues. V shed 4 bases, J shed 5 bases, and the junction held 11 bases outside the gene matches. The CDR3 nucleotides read TGTGCCAGCAGCCCCTTTTCAGCGGGGGGGCCGGAGACCCAGTACTTC. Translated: CASSPFSAGGPETQYF.

CDR3 bases: TGCAGCGTTGCGACTAGCGGGTACTACCAAGAGACCCAGTACTTC. Amino acids: CSVATSGYYQETQYF. This chain joins TRBV29-1 and TRBJ2-5, with TRBD2 matching over 10 bases. J gave up 0 bases and V 4 bases, and 5 bases lay outside the gene matches. Germline V gene sequence: CDR1 SQVTM, CDR2 ANQGSEA. The CDR3 sequence is 15 residues long.

CDR3 loop: CASSLDSGGSETQYF. The CDR3 DNA sequence: TGCGCCAGCAGCTTGGACAGCGGGGGCTCAGAGACCCAGTACTTC. This rearrangement joins TRBV5-1 to TRBJ2-5, with 8 bases that match TRBD2. Unmatched junction bases numbered 5, after V lost 0 bases and J lost 4 bases. The CDR3 has 15 residues. Germline V lookup: CDR1 SGHRS, CDR2 YFSETQ.

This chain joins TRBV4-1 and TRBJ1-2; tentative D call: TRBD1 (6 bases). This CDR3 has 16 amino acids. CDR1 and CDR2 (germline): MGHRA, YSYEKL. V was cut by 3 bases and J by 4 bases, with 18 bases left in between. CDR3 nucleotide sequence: TGCGCCAGCAGCCAGGTAGAGGGGGGCTTAGGCTATGGCTACACCTTC. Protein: CASSQVEGGLGYGYTF.

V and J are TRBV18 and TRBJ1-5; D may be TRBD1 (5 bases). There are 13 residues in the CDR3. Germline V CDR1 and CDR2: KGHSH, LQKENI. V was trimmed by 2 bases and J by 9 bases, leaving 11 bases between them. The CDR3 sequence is CASSPGEQGPQHF. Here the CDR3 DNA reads TGTGCCAGCTCACCAGGGGAGCAGGGGCCCCAGCATTTT.